The entry below describes one TCR beta chain. These data are taken from a study of T cell changes during pregnancy in multiple sclerosis. Libraries were prepared by immunoSEQ multiplex PCR; TCRdb keeps only in-frame clonotypes and omits some of them. The sample contains around 12,000 clones, more than 70% of which appear only once. The CDR3 has 11 residues. With 8 bases removed from V and 6 bases from J, the gap between germline ends came to 11 bases. CDR1 and CDR2 (germline): SEHNR, FQNEAQ (reference sequence). The material sequenced was CD8+ T cells from peripheral blood mononuclear cells, taken in the first trimester of pregnancy. The sequence came from a female donor with multiple sclerosis, enrolled in a pregnancy study. The V and J genes are TRBV7-9 and TRBJ2-7; D call uncertain. In DNA form, the CDR3 reads TGTGCCAGCGGTGGCCTTGGCGAGCAGTACTTC. Amino acids: CASGGLGEQYF.